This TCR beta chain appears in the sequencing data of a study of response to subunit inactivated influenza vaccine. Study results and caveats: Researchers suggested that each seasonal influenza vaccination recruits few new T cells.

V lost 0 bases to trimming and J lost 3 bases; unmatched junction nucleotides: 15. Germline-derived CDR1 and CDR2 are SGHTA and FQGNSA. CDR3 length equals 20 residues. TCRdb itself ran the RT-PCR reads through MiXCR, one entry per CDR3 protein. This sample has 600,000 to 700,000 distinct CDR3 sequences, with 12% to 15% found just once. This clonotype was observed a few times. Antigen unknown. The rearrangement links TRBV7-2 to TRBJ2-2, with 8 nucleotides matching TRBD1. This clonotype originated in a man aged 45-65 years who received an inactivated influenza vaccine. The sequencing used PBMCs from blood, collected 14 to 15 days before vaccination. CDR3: CASSLAPWQGARLDTGELFF. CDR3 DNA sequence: TGTGCCAGCAGCTTAGCCCCCTGGCAGGGGGCGCGCTTGGACACCGGGGAGCTGTTTTTT.